The next 18 T cell receptor beta chains were all read from a single sample in a study of blood T cell repertoires in COVID-19. Some clones are missing from TCRdb's copy, which holds only in-frame ones; the method was immunoSEQ multiplex PCR. In the table there are some 200,000 clones, about 85% of which are singletons. Sample: peripheral blood. Every receptor here comes from a man between 65 and 85 years old with acute or convalescent COVID-19.

V is TRBV5-4 and J is TRBJ1-1, with a possible D match to TRBD1 (6 bases). Trimming took off 2 bases at V and 3 bases at J, with 11 bases between the two ends. CDR3 length: 14 residues. In germline, CDR1 is SGHNT, CDR2 YYREEE (reference sequence). The CDR3 region has the DNA TGTGCCAGCAGCTTAGGTAACAGGGACACTGAAGCTTTCTTT. It specifies CASSLGNRDTEAFF.

The genes are TRBV18 and TRBJ1-4; tentatively, D is TRBD1 (6 bases). There are 14 residues in the CDR3. The V gene's germline CDR1 is KGHSH and CDR2 LQKENI. The V end lost 3 bases, the J end lost 7 bases, and 12 bases lay between the germline ends. CDR3 nucleotide sequence: TGTGCCAGCTCACCTGGGGGCTCTGGTGAAAAACTGTTTTTT. It codes for CASSPGGSGEKLFF. Drawing the rest from reference TRBV18 and TRBJ1-4, the complete variable domain is NAGVMQNPRHLVRRRGQEARLRCSPMKGHSHVYWYRQLPEEGLKFMVYLQKENIIDESGMPKERFSAEFPKEGPSILRIQQVVRGDSAAYFCASSPGGSGEKLFFGSGTQLSVL.

This clone came up a few times. The CDR3, as DNA: TGCGCCAGCAGCCTAATACCGGGACTAGCGGGAGAAGGGCAGTTCTTC. This translates into CASSLIPGLAGEGQFF. The chain has TRBV5-1 and TRBJ2-1; 14 nucleotides agree with TRBD2. The CDR3 loop spans 16 amino acids. V trimming: 4 bases; J trimming: 12 bases; junction bases outside the gene matches: 12. Germline assignment: CDR1 SGHRS and CDR2 YFSETQ.

This chain connects TRBV5-1 to TRBJ2-3, with 7 bases identical to TRBD2. V shed 0 bases and J 3 bases; nucleotides not matched to a gene: 7. The CDR3 extends over 16 amino acids. Germline loops: CDR1 SGHRS, CDR2 YFSETQ. This CDR3 reads CASSLEGGSGTDTQYF. CDR3 in DNA: TGCGCCAGCAGCTTGGAAGGCGGGAGCGGTACAGATACGCAGTATTTT.

CDR3 protein: CSVERDRNTEAFF. CDR3 coding DNA: TGCAGCGTTGAACGGGACAGGAACACTGAAGCTTTCTTT. The chain combines TRBV29-1 with TRBJ1-1; 7 nucleotides agree with TRBD1. Germline V lookup: CDR1 SQVTM, CDR2 ANQGSEA. Trimming cost V 2 bases and J 1 base; bases outside gene matches: 1. The CDR3 spans 13 residues.

The chain recombines TRBV5-1 with TRBJ2-2; D uncertain. This CDR3 has 15 residues. CDR1 is SGHRS, CDR2 YFSETQ, per germline. V lost 2 bases to trimming and J lost 0 bases, with 8 bases between them. For the CDR3, the DNA is TGCGCCAGCAGCTTACCTAGTACGAACACCGGGGAGCTGTTTTTT. Its translation is CASSLPSTNTGELFF.

The chain has TRBV6-5 and TRBJ1-4; 7 bases line up with TRBD1. Germline V gene lookup returns CDR1 MNHEY and CDR2 SVGAGI. The CDR3 totals 12 residues. With V trimmed by 8 bases and J by 10 bases, 7 bases remained unmatched. The chain's CDR3 is CASSGGQPKLFF. The CDR3 DNA reads as TGTGCCAGCTCCGGGGGACAGCCAAAACTGTTTTTT.

The gene calls are TRBV15 and TRBJ2-5; the D is unclear. The CDR3 loop spans 14 amino acids. Trimming took off 0 bases at V and 4 bases at J, with 9 bases between the two ends. CDR1 and CDR2 from the germline V gene are LNHNV and YYDKDF (reference sequence). DNA of the CDR3: TGTGCCACCAGCAGAGATCGCCTGCGAGAGACCCAGTACTTC. Translating gives CATSRDRLRETQYF. Full variable domain (rest looked up from reference TRBV15 and TRBJ2-5): DAMVIQNPRYQVTQFGKPVTLSCSQTLNHNVMYWYQQKSSQAPKLLFHYYDKDFNNEADTPDNFQSRRPNTSFCFLDIRSPGLGDTAMYLCATSRDRLRETQYFGPGTRLLVL.

The genes are TRBV3-1 (or the pseudogene TRBV3-2) and TRBJ1-5, with D unresolved. Between the trimmed V and J ends, which lost 4 bases and 2 bases, there was a span of 12 bases. This CDR3 is built from 15 residues. From germline, CDR1 is LGHDT and CDR2 YNNKEL (reference sequence). DNA for the CDR3: TGTGCCAGCAGCCTAGACTCCGGAGGCAATCAGCCCCAGCATTTT. Residues: CASSLDSGGNQPQHF.

The table lists this clone with a count of one. The V call is TRBV28, the J call TRBJ2-1, with TRBD1 matching over 8 bases. Trimming removed 1 base from V and 5 bases from J; junction bases left unmatched: 4. Germline CDR1 is MDHEN and CDR2 is SYDVKM. There are 15 residues in the CDR3. The CDR3: CASSLSTGANNEQFF. The CDR3 DNA follows: TGTGCCAGCAGTTTATCGACAGGGGCCAACAATGAGCAGTTCTTC.

The rearrangement joins TRBV4-1 to TRBJ2-2; 9 bases align to TRBD2. CDR3 length: 16 amino acids. CDR1 and CDR2 (germline): MGHRA, YSYEKL. V trimming: 5 bases; J trimming: 5 bases; junction bases outside the gene matches: 9. CDR3 bases: TGCGCCAGCAGCTCTAATAGCGGGAGCTTAACCGGGGAGCTGTTTTTT. This gives the protein CASSSNSGSLTGELFF.

The chain is built from TRBV9 and TRBJ2-7; D is possibly TRBD1 (5 bases). V was clipped by 1 base and J by 7 bases, with 18 bases between them. The CDR3 length is 15 residues. CDR1 is SGDLS and CDR2 is YYNGEE in the germline V gene. The CDR3: CASSVNWGGIGEQYF. The CDR3 DNA follows: TGTGCCAGCAGCGTAAATTGGGGCGGTATAGGAGAGCAGTACTTC.

The genes are TRBV6-6 and TRBJ1-1; possibly TRBD1 for D (6 bases). Trimming took 0 bases from V and 8 from J, leaving 13 bases between them. CDR1 and CDR2 (germline): MNHNY, SVGAGI (reference sequence). The CDR3 is 14 residues long. The DNA for the CDR3 is TGTGCCAGCAGTTACTCAACAGGGCGATTGGAAGCTTTCTTT. Its translation: CASSYSTGRLEAFF.

The V call is TRBV6-5, the J call TRBJ1-5; possibly TRBD1 for D (5 bases). The CDR3 loop spans 14 amino acids. The germline V and J ends were trimmed by 2 bases and 5 bases, with 10 bases remaining between them. Germline values: CDR1 MNHEY, CDR2 SVGAGI. CDR3 region: CASSYLGGDQPQHF. The CDR3 DNA is TGTGCCAGCAGTTACCTAGGAGGGGATCAGCCCCAGCATTTT.

This clone was observed many times. The CDR3 is CASSPVPRETQYF. The CDR3 bases are TGTGCCAGCTCACCAGTCCCCCGGGAGACCCAGTACTTC. The chain links TRBV18 to TRBJ2-5; D unresolved. Between the trimmed V and J ends, which lost 2 bases and 5 bases, there was a span of 9 bases. The V gene's germline CDR1 is KGHSH and CDR2 LQKENI. The CDR3 consists of 13 residues.

The rearrangement joins TRBV6-6 to TRBJ2-7, with D unresolved. The V and J ends lost 0 bases and 2 bases respectively, with 14 bases between them. The germline CDR1 and CDR2 sequences are MNHNY and SVGAGI (reference sequence). This CDR3 is 16 amino acids long. CDR3 coding DNA: TGTGCCAGCAGTTACTCGAACCCGGAGCGTGCCTACGAGCAGTACTTC. Protein product: CASSYSNPERAYEQYF.

This clone was recorded a few times. The rearrangement links TRBV18 to TRBJ2-5; TRBD1 agrees at 8 bases. This CDR3 is 15 amino acids long. Germline V gives CDR1 KGHSH, CDR2 LQKENI. Unmatched junction bases numbered 6, after V lost 2 bases and J lost 4 bases. The CDR3 is CASSPGQGTAETQYF. The CDR3 DNA sequence: TGTGCCAGCTCACCAGGACAGGGCACCGCAGAGACCCAGTACTTC. Looking up the rest from reference TRBV18 and TRBJ2-5 gives the full variable domain: NAGVMQNPRHLVRRRGQEARLRCSPMKGHSHVYWYRQLPEEGLKFMVYLQKENIIDESGMPKERFSAEFPKEGPSILRIQQVVRGDSAAYFCASSPGQGTAETQYFGPGTRLLVL.

The chain carries TRBV19 and TRBJ1-5, with TRBD1 matching 8 bases. The J segment lost 7 bases and the V segment lost 6 bases, leaving 8 bases of the junction unmatched. Germline CDR1 is LNHDA and CDR2 is SQIVND (reference sequence). The CDR3 sequence is 14 residues long. The chain's CDR3 is CASRETGGKQPQHF. The CDR3 DNA reads TGTGCCAGTAGAGAAACAGGGGGAAAACAGCCCCAGCATTTT. The full variable domain, its missing parts supplied by reference TRBV19 and TRBJ1-5, is DGGITQSPKYLFRKEGQNVTLSCEQNLNHDAMYWYRQDPGQGLRLIYYSQIVNDFQKGDIAEGYSVSREKKESFPLTVTSAQKNPTAFYLCASRETGGKQPQHFGDGTRLSIL.